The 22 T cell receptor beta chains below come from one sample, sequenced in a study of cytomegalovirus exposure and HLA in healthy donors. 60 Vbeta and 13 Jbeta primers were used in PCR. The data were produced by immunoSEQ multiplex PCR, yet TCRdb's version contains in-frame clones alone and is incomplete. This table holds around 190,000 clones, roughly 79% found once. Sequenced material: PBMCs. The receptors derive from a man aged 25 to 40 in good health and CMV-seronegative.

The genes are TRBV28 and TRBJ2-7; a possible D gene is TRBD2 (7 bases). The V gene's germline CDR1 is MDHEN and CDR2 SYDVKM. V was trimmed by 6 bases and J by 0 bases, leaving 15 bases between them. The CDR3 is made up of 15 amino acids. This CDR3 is CASSPGGLDSYEQYF. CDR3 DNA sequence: TGTGCCAGCAGCCCCGGGGGGCTAGACTCCTACGAGCAGTACTTC.

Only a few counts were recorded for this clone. DNA of the CDR3: TGTGCCAGCAGGAGACAGGACGGGGAGCTGTTTTTT. Its translation: CASRRQDGELFF. The chain joins TRBV7-9 to TRBJ2-2; possibly TRBD1 for D (6 bases). V lost 6 bases, J lost 7 bases, and 9 bases lay in between. The CDR3 has 12 amino acids. The germline V gene has CDR1 SEHNR and CDR2 FQNEAQ (reference sequence). The full variable domain, completed using reference TRBV7-9 and TRBJ2-2, is DTGVSQNPRHKITKRGQNVTFRCDPISEHNRLYWYRQTLGQGPEFLTYFQNEAQLEKSRLLSDRFSAERPKGSFSTLEIQRTEQGDSAMYLCASRRQDGELFFGEGSRLTVL.

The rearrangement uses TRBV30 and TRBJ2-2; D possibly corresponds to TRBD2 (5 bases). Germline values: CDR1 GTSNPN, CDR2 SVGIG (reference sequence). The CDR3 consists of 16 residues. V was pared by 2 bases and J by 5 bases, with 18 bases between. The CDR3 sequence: CAWSTKGGLGTGELFF. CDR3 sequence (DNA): TGTGCCTGGAGTACTAAGGGCGGGCTGGGGACCGGGGAGCTGTTTTTT.

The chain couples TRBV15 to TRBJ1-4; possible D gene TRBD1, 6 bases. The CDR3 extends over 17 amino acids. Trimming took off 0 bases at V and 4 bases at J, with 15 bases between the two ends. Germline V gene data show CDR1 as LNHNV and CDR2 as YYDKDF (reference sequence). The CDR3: CATSRDLAGAINEKLFF. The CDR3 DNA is TGTGCCACCAGCAGAGATCTGGCAGGGGCCATTAATGAAAAACTGTTTTTT.

In DNA form, the CDR3 reads TGTGCCAGCAGTTTACGACCTCGGGGTTCACCCCTCCACTTT. Translation gives CASSLRPRGSPLHF. The gene calls are TRBV28 and TRBJ1-6; D is unclear. The V end was cut by 2 bases, the J end by 9 bases, with 11 bases between. Germline assignment: CDR1 MDHEN and CDR2 SYDVKM. The CDR3 totals 14 residues.

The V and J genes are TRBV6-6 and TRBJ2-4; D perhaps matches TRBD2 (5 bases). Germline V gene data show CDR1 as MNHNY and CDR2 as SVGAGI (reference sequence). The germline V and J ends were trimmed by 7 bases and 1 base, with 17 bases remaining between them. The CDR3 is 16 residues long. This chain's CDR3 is CASTESGGPAKNIQYF. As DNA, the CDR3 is TGTGCCAGCACCGAATCCGGCGGGCCGGCCAAAAACATTCAGTACTTC.

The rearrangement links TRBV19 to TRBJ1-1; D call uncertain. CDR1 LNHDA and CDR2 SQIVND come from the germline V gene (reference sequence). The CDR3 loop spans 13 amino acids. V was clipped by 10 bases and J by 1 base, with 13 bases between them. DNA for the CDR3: TGTGCCACCATAAACAGCGGGAACACTGAAGCTTTCTTT. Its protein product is CATINSGNTEAFF.

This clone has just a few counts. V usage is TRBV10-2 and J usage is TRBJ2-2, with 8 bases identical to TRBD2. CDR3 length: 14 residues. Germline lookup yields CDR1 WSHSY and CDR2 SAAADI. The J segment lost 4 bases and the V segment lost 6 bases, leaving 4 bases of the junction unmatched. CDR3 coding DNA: TGCGCCAGCAGAAGTAGCGGGGCCACCGGGGAGCTGTTTTTT. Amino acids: CASRSSGATGELFF.

In DNA form, the CDR3 reads TGTGCCAGCAGTTCACTGGGAGAACCCTACGAGCAGTACTTC. Residues: CASSSLGEPYEQYF. The chain uses TRBV27 and TRBJ2-7; the D gene is possibly TRBD2 (5 bases). The CDR3 sequence is 14 residues long. Trimming left V 4 bases short and J 2 bases short, with 12 bases between. Germline V gene sequence: CDR1 MNHEY, CDR2 SMNVEV (reference sequence).

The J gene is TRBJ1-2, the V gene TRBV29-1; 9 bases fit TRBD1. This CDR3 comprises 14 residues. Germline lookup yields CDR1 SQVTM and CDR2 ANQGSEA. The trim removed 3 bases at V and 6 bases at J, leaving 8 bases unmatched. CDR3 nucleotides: TGCAGCGTTGAGGGAGACAGGGGGGATAATGGCTACACCTTC. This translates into CSVEGDRGDNGYTF.

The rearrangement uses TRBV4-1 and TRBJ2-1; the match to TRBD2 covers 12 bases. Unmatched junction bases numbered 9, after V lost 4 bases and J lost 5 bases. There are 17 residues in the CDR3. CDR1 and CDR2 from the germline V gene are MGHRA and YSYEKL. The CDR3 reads CASSLPQTSGGDNEQFF. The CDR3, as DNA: TGCGCCAGCAGCCTTCCTCAGACTAGCGGGGGCGACAATGAGCAGTTCTTC.

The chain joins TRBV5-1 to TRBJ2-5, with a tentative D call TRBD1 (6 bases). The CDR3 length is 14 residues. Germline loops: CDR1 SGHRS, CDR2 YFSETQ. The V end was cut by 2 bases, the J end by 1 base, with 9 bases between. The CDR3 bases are TGCGCCAGCAGCTTCCGCAGGGGCCAAGAGACCCAGTACTTC. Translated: CASSFRRGQETQYF.

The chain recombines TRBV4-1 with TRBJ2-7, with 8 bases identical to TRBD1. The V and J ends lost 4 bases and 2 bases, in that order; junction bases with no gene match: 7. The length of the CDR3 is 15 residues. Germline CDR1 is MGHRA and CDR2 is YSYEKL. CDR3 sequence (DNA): TGCGCCAGCAGCCCCCGGACAGGGACCACCTACGAGCAGTACTTC. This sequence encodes CASSPRTGTTYEQYF.

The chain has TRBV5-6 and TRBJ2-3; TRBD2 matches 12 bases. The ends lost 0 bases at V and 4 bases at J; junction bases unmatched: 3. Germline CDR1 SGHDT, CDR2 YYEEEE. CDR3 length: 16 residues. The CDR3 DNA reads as TGTGCCAGCAGCTTGGCGCTAGCGGGAGGGGCAGATACGCAGTATTTT. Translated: CASSLALAGGADTQYF.

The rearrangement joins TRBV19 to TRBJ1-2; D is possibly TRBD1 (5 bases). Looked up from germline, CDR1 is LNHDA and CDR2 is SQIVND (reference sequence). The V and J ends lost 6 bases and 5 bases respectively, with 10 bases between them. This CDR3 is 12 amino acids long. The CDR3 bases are TGTGCCAGTAGCCCGCGGACATATGGCTACACCTTC. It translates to CASSPRTYGYTF.

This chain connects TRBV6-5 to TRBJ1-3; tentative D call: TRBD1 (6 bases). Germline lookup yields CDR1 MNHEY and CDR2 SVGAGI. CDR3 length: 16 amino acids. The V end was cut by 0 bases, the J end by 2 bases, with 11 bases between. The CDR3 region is CASSYSYSGAGNTIYF. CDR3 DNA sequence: TGTGCCAGCAGTTACTCGTATTCAGGGGCTGGAAACACCATATATTTT.

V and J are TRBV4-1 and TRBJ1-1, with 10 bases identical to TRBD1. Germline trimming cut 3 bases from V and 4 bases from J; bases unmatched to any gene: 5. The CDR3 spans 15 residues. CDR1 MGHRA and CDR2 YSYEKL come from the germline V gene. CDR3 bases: TGCGCCAGCAGCCAGCTGACAGGGGGCGTCACTGAAGCTTTCTTT. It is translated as CASSQLTGGVTEAFF.

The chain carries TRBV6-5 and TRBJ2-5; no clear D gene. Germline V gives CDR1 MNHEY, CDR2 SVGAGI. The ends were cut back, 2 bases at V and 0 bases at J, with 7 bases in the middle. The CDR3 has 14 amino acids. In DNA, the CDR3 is TGTGCCAGCAGTTACAGTCAGTACCAAGAGACCCAGTACTTC. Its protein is CASSYSQYQETQYF.

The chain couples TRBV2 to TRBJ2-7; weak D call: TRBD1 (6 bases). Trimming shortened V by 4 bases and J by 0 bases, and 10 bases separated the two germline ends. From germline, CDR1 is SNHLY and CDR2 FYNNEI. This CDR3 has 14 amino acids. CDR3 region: CASSGGQSSYEQYF. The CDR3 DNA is TGTGCCAGCAGTGGCGGACAGAGCTCCTACGAGCAGTACTTC.

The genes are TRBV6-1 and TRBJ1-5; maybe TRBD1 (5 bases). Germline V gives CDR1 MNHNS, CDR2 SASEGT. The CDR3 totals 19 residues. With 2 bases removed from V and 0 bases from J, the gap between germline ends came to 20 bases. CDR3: CASSERGSVGGDSNQPQHF. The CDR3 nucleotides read TGTGCCAGCAGTGAACGAGGCTCGGTTGGAGGGGATAGCAATCAGCCCCAGCATTTT.

CDR3: CSAQLEKLFF. DNA for the CDR3: TGCAGTGCTCAACTTGAAAAACTGTTTTTT. This chain connects TRBV20-1 to TRBJ1-4, with D unresolved. V gave up 5 bases and J gave up 7 bases, with 5 bases separating them. The CDR3 runs 10 residues. Germline CDR1 and CDR2: DFQATT and SNEGSKA (reference sequence).

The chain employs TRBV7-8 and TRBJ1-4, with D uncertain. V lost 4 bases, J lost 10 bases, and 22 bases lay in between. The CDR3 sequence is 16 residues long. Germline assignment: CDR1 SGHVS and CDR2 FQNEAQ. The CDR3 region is CASSSGGSKDLGKLFF. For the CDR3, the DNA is TGTGCCAGCAGCTCGGGAGGTAGCAAGGATTTGGGAAAACTGTTTTTT.